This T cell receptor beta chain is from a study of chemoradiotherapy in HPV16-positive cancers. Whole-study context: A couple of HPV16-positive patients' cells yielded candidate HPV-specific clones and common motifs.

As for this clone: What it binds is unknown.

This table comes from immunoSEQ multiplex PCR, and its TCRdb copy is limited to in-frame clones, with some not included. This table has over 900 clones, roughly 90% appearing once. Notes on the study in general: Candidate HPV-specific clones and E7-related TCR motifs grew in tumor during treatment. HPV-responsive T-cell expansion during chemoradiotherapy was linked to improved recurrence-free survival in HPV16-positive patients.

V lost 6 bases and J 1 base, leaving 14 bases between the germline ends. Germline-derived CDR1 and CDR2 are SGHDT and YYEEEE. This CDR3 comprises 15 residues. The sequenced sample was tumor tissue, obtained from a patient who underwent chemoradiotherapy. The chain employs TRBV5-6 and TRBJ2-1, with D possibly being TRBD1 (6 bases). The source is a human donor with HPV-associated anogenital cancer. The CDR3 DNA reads TGTGCCAGCAAACAGGGAAGGGGATCCTACAATGAGCAGTTCTTC. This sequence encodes CASKQGRGSYNEQFF.